This T cell receptor beta chain is from a study of OX40 agonist ivuxolimab in advanced cancers. Regarding the study in general: The costimulatory receptor OX40 (CD134) was targeted by ivuxolimab, a fully human IgG2 agonistic monoclonal antibody. Intravenous ivuxolimab was administered to patients every 2 weeks at six dose levels: 0.01, 0.1, 0.3, 1.5, 3 and 10 mg/kg. Of the roughly 51 patients in dose escalation, some 20 had hepatocellular carcinoma, about 15 had melanoma, 9 had renal cell carcinoma and 9 had head and neck cancer. The dose-escalation cohort was around 83% male with a mean age of around 62 years, ranging from roughly 23 to 80. Prior anti-PD-1, anti-PD-L1 or anti-CTLA-4 therapy was permitted, and about two fifths of dose-escalation patients had received checkpoint inhibitors. Partial responses were achieved by three dose-escalation patients, of whom one had hepatocellular carcinoma and two had cutaneous melanoma. The purpose of peripheral TCRbeta sequencing was to test whether ivuxolimab changed TCR sequence diversity and led to clonal T-cell expansion. The paper covers the monotherapy dose-escalation part of the phase I ivuxolimab trial, which included N of about 50 patients. Here is what the overall study found, with its caveats: Partial responders in the 0.1-3.0 mg/kg groups had among the lowest normalized peripheral clonal expansion, especially among CD8+ T cells. Antigen specificity was not determined for the clonally expanded peripheral T cells. Low levels of normalized T-cell clonal expansion were also seen in some patients who did not respond. At doses of 0.1 to 3.0 mg/kg, clonal expansion of both CD4+ and CD8+ T cells in blood was seen between baseline and week 6. After ivuxolimab, CD8+ T cells had more expanded clones than CD4+ T cells on average.

Of note for this clone: Its antigen is unknown. Per-base quality was not reported, and no clone a single base away is much larger than it.

The CDR3 holds 15 amino acids from the cysteine to the phenylalanine. The retained sequence is limited to the CDR3, 45 bases, with the frame set at the first base. The germline V end is reduced by 1 base and the J end by 2 bases; junction bases left unmatched: 4. CDR1 and CDR2, per the germline V gene, are SGHRS and YFSETQ. Genomic DNA was isolated from the sorted cells so that the TCRbeta CDR3 region could be sequenced. The immunoSEQ Assay was used for sequencing of TCRbeta CDR3 regions. TCRdb took this table from immuneACCESS and kept in-frame rearrangements with V and J called. Such tables lack part of the clones; where checked against another copy, unresolved V genes explain under half of the gap, and the rest is unexplained. This sample lists some 65,000 clones; around 85% were detected once. The top ten clones comprise approximately 4% of the sample. The trial excluded patients who had a history of autoimmune disease or were on systemic immunosuppression. Peripheral blood for TCR sequencing was drawn from every dose cohort at baseline, at cycle 4 day 1 and at cycle 7 day 1. Samples were obtained from an open-label, multicenter, first-in-human phase I dose-escalation trial of ivuxolimab. Adults with locally advanced or metastatic head and neck squamous cell, hepatocellular, melanoma or renal cell carcinoma were enrolled in the trial. Before TCR sequencing, CD4+ T cells and CD8+ T cells were sorted from peripheral blood as separate populations.

This sample comprised CD4+ or CD8+ T cells sorted from blood, obtained in a trial of the OX40 agonist ivuxolimab. The V gene is TRBV5-1 and the J gene is TRBJ2-3, and 7 junction bases match TRBD2. The source of this sequence is an adult with an advanced solid tumor such as melanoma, head and neck, liver or kidney cancer. This receptor carries the CDR3 CASSLRGVPTDTQYF. The DNA is TGCGCCAGCAGCTTGCGGGGGGTCCCCACAGATACGCAGTATTTT.